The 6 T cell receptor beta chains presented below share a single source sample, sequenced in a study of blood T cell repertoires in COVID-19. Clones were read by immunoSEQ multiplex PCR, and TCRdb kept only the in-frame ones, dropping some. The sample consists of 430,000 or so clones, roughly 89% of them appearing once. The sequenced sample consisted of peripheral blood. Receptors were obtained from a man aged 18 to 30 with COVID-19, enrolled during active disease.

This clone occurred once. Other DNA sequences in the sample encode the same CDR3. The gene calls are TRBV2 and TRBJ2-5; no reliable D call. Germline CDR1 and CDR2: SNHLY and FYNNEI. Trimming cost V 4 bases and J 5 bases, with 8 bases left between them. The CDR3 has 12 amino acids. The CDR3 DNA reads TGTGCCAGCAGTGTGGGCCGGGAGACCCAGTACTTC. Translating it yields CASSVGRETQYF. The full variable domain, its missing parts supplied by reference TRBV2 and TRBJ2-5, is EPEVTQTPSHQVTQMGQEVILRCVPISNHLYFYWYRQILGQKVEFLVSFYNNEISEKSEIFDDQFSVERPDGSNFTLKIRSTKLEDSAMYFCASSVGRETQYFGPGTRLLVL.

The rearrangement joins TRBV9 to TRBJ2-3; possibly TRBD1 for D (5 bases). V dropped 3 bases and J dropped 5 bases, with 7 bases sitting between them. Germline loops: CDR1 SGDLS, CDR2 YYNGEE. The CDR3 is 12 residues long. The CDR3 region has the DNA TGTGCCAGCAGCGCGACAGAAGATACGCAGTATTTT. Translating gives CASSATEDTQYF.

CDR3 coding DNA: TGTGCCTGGAGCAAACAGGGACAGGGAAATCGTCAGCCCCAGCATTTT. Translated: CAWSKQGQGNRQPQHF. The J gene is TRBJ1-5, the V gene TRBV30; 9 positions match TRBD1. Per germline, CDR1 GTSNPN and CDR2 SVGIG (reference sequence). The V and J ends lost 3 bases and 6 bases, in that order; junction bases with no gene match: 12. This CDR3 has 16 amino acids.

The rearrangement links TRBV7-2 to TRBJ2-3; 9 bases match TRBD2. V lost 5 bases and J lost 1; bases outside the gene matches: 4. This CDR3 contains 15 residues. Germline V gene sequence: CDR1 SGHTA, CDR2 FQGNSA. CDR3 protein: CASSRTSDRTDTQYF. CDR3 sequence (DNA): TGTGCCAGCAGCCGGACTAGCGACCGCACAGATACGCAGTATTTT.

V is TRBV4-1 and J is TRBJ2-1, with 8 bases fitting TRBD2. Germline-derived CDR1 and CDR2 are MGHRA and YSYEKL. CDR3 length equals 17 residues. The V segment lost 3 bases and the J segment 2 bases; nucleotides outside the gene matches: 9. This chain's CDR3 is CASSHQPLADPYNEQFF. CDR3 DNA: TGCGCCAGCAGCCACCAACCACTAGCGGATCCCTACAATGAGCAGTTCTTC.

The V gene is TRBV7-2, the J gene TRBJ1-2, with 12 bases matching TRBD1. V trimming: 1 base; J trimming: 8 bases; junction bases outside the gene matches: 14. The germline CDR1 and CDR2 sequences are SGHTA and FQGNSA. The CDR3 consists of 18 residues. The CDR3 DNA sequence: TGTGCCAGCAGCTTAGGATTCGGGACAGGGGGCAAAGACGGCGGCTACACCTTC. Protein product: CASSLGFGTGGKDGGYTF.